This T cell receptor (beta chain) was documented in a study of technical replicates of blood from a few donors. CDR3 size: 11 residues. Germline CDR1 reads SGHDT; CDR2 reads YYEEEE. Trimming removed 0 bases from V and 5 bases from J, with 3 bases in between. Produced via immunoSEQ multiplex PCR; TCRdb's table is partial and in-frame only. The sample includes some 70,000 clones, nearly 98% seen only once; the top ten take under 0.3%. The sequencing sample was made of T cells isolated from PBMCs. This chain links TRBV5-6 with TRBJ2-7; D gene ambiguous. The TCR sequence derives from a human donor in good health. The CDR3 is CASSLGHEQYF. The CDR3 DNA follows: TGTGCCAGCAGCTTGGGGCACGAGCAGTACTTC. The whole variable domain, remainder taken from reference TRBV5-6 and TRBJ2-7, is DAGVTQSPTHLIKTRGQQVTLRCSPKSGHDTVSWYQQALGQGPQFIFQYYEEEERQRGNFPDRFSGHQFPNYSSELNVNALLLGDSALYLCASSLGHEQYFGPGTRLTVT.